The clone carrying this TCR beta chain appeared many times. Its antigen is undetermined. Ophthalmopathy patients showed a Clinical Activity Score of at least 3, NOSPECS grade of at least 4 and duration under 3 months. Uncontrolled infection, other autoimmune disease, pregnancy or lactation excluded patients. The study based diagnoses on clinical symptoms, serum thyroxine and TRAb, thyroid ultrasound and orbital computed tomography. These data originate in a study of T cells in Graves' hyperthyroidism and ophthalmopathy. Study-level findings and limits: Blood also carried most thyroid clonotypes expanded above 0.001.

V shed 2 bases, J shed 2 bases, and the junction held 3 bases outside the gene matches. This CDR3 has 15 amino acids. Germline V gene lookup returns CDR1 GTSNPN and CDR2 SVGIG (reference sequence). Amplified TCR beta CDR3 regions came from RNA transcripts. The study used the HTBI primer set for a first-round RT-PCR of the TCR CDR3. One entry per CDR3 protein, called by TCRdb with MiXCR from the multiplex PCR reads. The sample lists some 550,000 distinct CDR3 sequences, roughly 16% occurring once. The receptor's source is a middle-aged woman with Graves' ophthalmopathy. V is TRBV30 and J is TRBJ2-5, with 12 bases fitting TRBD2. The sequencing sample was made of blood. The CDR3 is CAWSRLAGEQETQYF. CDR3 nucleotides: TGTGCCTGGAGTCGACTAGCGGGGGAACAAGAGACCCAGTACTTC.